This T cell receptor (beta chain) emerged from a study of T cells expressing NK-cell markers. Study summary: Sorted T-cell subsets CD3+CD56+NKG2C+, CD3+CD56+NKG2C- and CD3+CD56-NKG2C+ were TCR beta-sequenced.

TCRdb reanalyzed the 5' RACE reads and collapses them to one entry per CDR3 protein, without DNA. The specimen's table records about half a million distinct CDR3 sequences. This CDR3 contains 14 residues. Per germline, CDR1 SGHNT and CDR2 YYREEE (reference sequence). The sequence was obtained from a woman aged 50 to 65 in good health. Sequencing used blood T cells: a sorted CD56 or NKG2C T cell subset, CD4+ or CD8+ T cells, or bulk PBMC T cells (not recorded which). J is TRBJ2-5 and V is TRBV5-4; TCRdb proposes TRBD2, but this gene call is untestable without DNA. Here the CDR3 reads CASNLGLLQETQYF. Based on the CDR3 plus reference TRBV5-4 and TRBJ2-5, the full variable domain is ETGVTQSPTHLIKTRGQQVTLRCSSQSGHNTVSWYQQALGQGPQFIFQYYREEENGRGNFPPRFSGLQFPNYSSELNVNALELDDSALYLCASNLGLLQETQYFGPGTRLLVL.